This T cell receptor beta chain was profiled in a study of blood T cell repertoires in COVID-19. Study overall: Acute-phase and convalescent COVID-19 samples originated in the United States, Italy and Spain. PBMCs, B-cell-depleted T cells, or T cells were the source of the cDNA or gDNA that made up the material.

This clone was counted a single time. Methods used by the authors: Estimated nucleated cell counts came from reference gene primer amplification. The repertoire was sequenced with immunoSEQ multiplex PCR; TCRdb's copy has only in-frame clones and lacks some. V, J and clone size derive from that table, while D and trimming were established from the DNA sequence. The sample carries under 300,000 clones, 88% recorded once. V dropped 11 bases and J dropped 0; count of bases not matched to a gene: 10. CDR3 size: 14 residues. CDR1 is MNHEY, CDR2 SVGAGI, per germline. This receptor was taken from a woman aged 25 to 39 with acute or convalescent COVID-19. The J gene is TRBJ2-7, the V gene TRBV6-5; 7 bases match TRBD1. Specimen: peripheral blood. CDR3 sequence (DNA): TGTGCCGGCAAGGGGACAGCCGCCTCCTACGAGCAGTACTTC. It translates to CAGKGTAASYEQYF.